The 24 T cell receptor beta chains given below trace back to one sample, sequenced in a study of blood T cell repertoires in COVID-19. The table came from immunoSEQ multiplex PCR; TCRdb's copy has only in-frame clones and leaves some out. There are roughly 180,000 clones in the sample; less than 85% occur only once, and around 4.3% lies in the top ten. Sequencing was carried out using PBMCs or T cells enriched from blood (not recorded which). The receptors shown here come from a woman between 50 and 59 years old who had recovered from COVID-19.

CDR3 sequence reads: CASSEGAPNYGYTF. The CDR3 DNA reads as TGTGCCAGCAGTGAAGGGGCCCCTAACTATGGCTACACCTTC. The rearrangement links TRBV25-1 to TRBJ1-2, with D possibly matching TRBD1 (5 bases). V lost 2 bases to trimming and J lost 0 bases, with 7 bases between them. Germline lookup yields CDR1 MGHDK and CDR2 SYGVNS. The CDR3 is made up of 14 amino acids.

With regard to this clone: At one of its ends the junction is not consistent with the germline gene, which may arise from a read error. The rearrangement uses TRBV7-7 and TRBJ2-1, with D perhaps matching TRBD1 (5 bases). This CDR3 region has 15 residues. In germline, CDR1 is SSHAT, CDR2 FNYEAQ (reference sequence). The chain's CDR3 is CASSWTSALGNEQFF. The CDR3 DNA follows: TGTGCTAGCAGCTGGACATCTGCCCTTGGGAATGAGCAGTTCTTC. Variable domain in full (rest from reference TRBV7-7 and TRBJ2-1): GAGVSQSPRYKVTKRGQDVTLRCDPISSHATLYWYQQALGQGPEFLTYFNYEAQPDKSGLPSDRFSAERPEGSISTLTIQRTEQRDSAMYRCASSWTSALGNEQFFGPGTRLTVL.

This clone has a single count. CDR3 residues: CASSRGTRDEQFF. CDR3 coding DNA: TGTGCCAGCAGCCGCGGGACTCGGGATGAGCAGTTCTTC. The chain has TRBV7-9 and TRBJ2-1, with D possibly TRBD2 on 6 matching bases. This CDR3 is 13 amino acids long. Germline assignment: CDR1 SEHNR and CDR2 FQNEAQ (reference sequence). Trimming removed 5 bases at V and 8 bases at J, with 13 bases between.

This clone appeared a few times. This chain links TRBV5-5 with TRBJ1-6; D is uncertain. CDR1 and CDR2 (germline): SGHKS, YYEKEE (reference sequence). This CDR3 has 13 amino acids. Trimming removed 0 bases at V and 8 bases at J, with 6 bases between. CDR3 DNA sequence: TGTGCCAGCAGCTTGGTGAGAGATTCACCCCTCCACTTT. This encodes CASSLVRDSPLHF.

The chain combines TRBV7-9 with TRBJ1-2; tentatively, D is TRBD1 (6 bases). This CDR3 comprises 15 residues. CDR1 is SEHNR and CDR2 is FQNEAQ in the germline V gene (reference sequence). With 5 bases removed from V and 8 bases from J, the gap between germline ends came to 21 bases. This chain's CDR3 is CASSIRQAVRVGYTF. The CDR3, as DNA: TGTGCCAGCAGCATAAGACAGGCGGTCAGGGTCGGCTACACCTTC. The full variable domain, rest sourced from reference TRBV7-9 and TRBJ1-2, is DTGVSQNPRHKITKRGQNVTFRCDPISEHNRLYWYRQTLGQGPEFLTYFQNEAQLEKSRLLSDRFSAERPKGSFSTLEIQRTEQGDSAMYLCASSIRQAVRVGYTFGSGTRLTVV.

V and J are TRBV5-1 and TRBJ1-1; possible D gene TRBD1, 5 bases. Trimming left V 1 base short and J 1 base short, with 8 bases between. The CDR3 length is 14 residues. Germline assignment: CDR1 SGHRS and CDR2 YFSETQ. CDR3 loop: CASSLRQGNTEAFF. The CDR3 DNA sequence: TGCGCCAGCAGCTTGCGGCAGGGGAACACTGAAGCTTTCTTT. Variable domain in full (rest from reference TRBV5-1 and TRBJ1-1): KAGVTQTPRYLIKTRGQQVTLSCSPISGHRSVSWYQQTPGQGLQFLFEYFSETQRNKGNFPGRFSGRQFSNSRSEMNVSTLELGDSALYLCASSLRQGNTEAFFGQGTRLTVV.

This chain joins TRBV15 and TRBJ1-1, with D perhaps TRBD1 (5 bases). The CDR3 is 13 amino acids. Germline V lookup: CDR1 LNHNV, CDR2 YYDKDF (reference sequence). V was pared by 2 bases and J by 6 bases, with 10 bases between. CDR3 protein: CATSRPPGSEAFF. The CDR3 nucleotides are TGTGCCACCAGCAGACCCCCAGGGTCTGAAGCTTTCTTT.

J is TRBJ2-7 and V is TRBV6-2 or TRBV6-3, with D perhaps TRBD2 (5 bases). CDR3 length: 12 amino acids. CDR1 and CDR2 from the germline V gene are MNHEY and SVGEGT. The V end was cut by 6 bases, the J end by 9 bases, with 15 bases between. The CDR3 is CASSPGVWGQYV. In DNA form, the CDR3 reads TGTGCCAGCAGCCCCGGGGTCTGGGGGCAGTACGTC.

The J gene is TRBJ1-3, the V gene TRBV18; no definite D call. CDR3 length: 16 amino acids. The ends were cut back, 3 bases at V and 0 bases at J, with 12 bases in the middle. Germline V gene lookup returns CDR1 KGHSH and CDR2 LQKENI. The CDR3, as DNA: TGTGCCAGCTCACCGCCGGGAAGGGCCTCTGGAAACACCATATATTTT. Residues: CASSPPGRASGNTIYF. The variable domain in full, with the rest retrieved from reference TRBV18 and TRBJ1-3, is NAGVMQNPRHLVRRRGQEARLRCSPMKGHSHVYWYRQLPEEGLKFMVYLQKENIIDESGMPKERFSAEFPKEGPSILRIQQVVRGDSAAYFCASSPPGRASGNTIYFGEGSWLTVV.

This chain links TRBV2 with TRBJ1-2; TRBD1 aligns across 7 bases. Germline CDR1 SNHLY, CDR2 FYNNEI. The CDR3 has 15 residues. V lost 5 bases and J lost 4; bases outside the gene matches: 10. In DNA, the CDR3 is TGTGCCAGCAGTCCCGCGACAGGGTACGTCTATGGCTACACCTTC. It yields the protein CASSPATGYVYGYTF.

This chain connects TRBV7-9 to TRBJ2-1; TRBD1 matches at 8 bases. This CDR3 is built from 15 residues. Germline lookup yields CDR1 SEHNR and CDR2 FQNEAQ (reference sequence). With V trimmed by 5 bases and J by 3 bases, 6 bases remained unmatched. The CDR3 DNA follows: TGTGCCAGCAGCCTAGGTGGGACAGGCTACAATGAGCAGTTCTTC. Its translation is CASSLGGTGYNEQFF.

Turning to this clone: At the DNA level, this CDR3 is encoded by other sequences in the same sample as well. V gene TRBV28 combines with J gene TRBJ1-2; D gene ambiguous. Trimming pared 5 bases from V and 5 bases from J, leaving 9 bases between. CDR1 and CDR2 from the germline V gene are MDHEN and SYDVKM. CDR3 length: 12 residues. In DNA form, the CDR3 reads TGTGCCAGCAGTCTGAGGGCTTATGGCTACACCTTC. Translation: CASSLRAYGYTF.

The rearrangement links TRBV12-3 or TRBV12-4 to TRBJ2-1; possibly TRBD2 for D (6 bases). Between the trimmed V and J ends, which lost 3 bases and 10 bases, there was a span of 10 bases. There are 12 residues in the CDR3. CDR3 protein: CASSLSLAEQFF. In nucleotides, the CDR3 is TGTGCCAGCAGTTTGTCCCTAGCGGAGCAGTTCTTC.

In this sample, this clone turned up once. This sequence joins TRBV7-6 and TRBJ1-1; D may be TRBD1 (6 bases). The CDR3 contains 15 residues. Trimming took off 0 bases at V and 5 bases at J, with 13 bases between the two ends. In germline, CDR1 is SGHVS, CDR2 FNYEAQ. CDR3 loop: CASSLATGPWTEAFF. DNA for the CDR3: TGTGCCAGCAGCTTAGCGACAGGTCCCTGGACTGAAGCTTTCTTT.

CDR3 nucleotides: TGCGCCAGCACCTCCGGGGGGCAAGGACACGGCTACACCTTC. Its translation: CASTSGGQGHGYTF. The J gene is TRBJ1-2, the V gene TRBV5-1, with a possible D match to TRBD1 (6 bases). This CDR3 contains 14 residues. Germline V gives CDR1 SGHRS, CDR2 YFSETQ. V lost 6 bases and J 8 bases, leaving 20 bases between the germline ends.

The rearrangement links TRBV30 to TRBJ1-4; D uncertain. The CDR3 sequence is 13 residues long. Trimming left V 0 bases short and J 6 bases short, with 8 bases between. Germline lookup yields CDR1 GTSNPN and CDR2 SVGIG (reference sequence). This chain's CDR3 is CAWSVTVDEKLFF. The CDR3 bases are TGTGCCTGGAGTGTAACGGTGGATGAAAAACTGTTTTTT.

This chain joins TRBV6-5 and TRBJ2-3; 7 nucleotides line up with TRBD2. Losses at the gene ends were 5 bases for V and 4 bases for J; bases not matched to a gene: 9. From germline, CDR1 is MNHEY and CDR2 SVGAGI. The CDR3 is made up of 15 amino acids. The CDR3 spells CASSRFGEGPDTQYF. The DNA of the CDR3 is TGTGCCAGCAGTCGTTTTGGGGAGGGACCAGATACGCAGTATTTT.

V and J are TRBV5-6 and TRBJ2-7; TRBD2 might be the D (5 bases). Germline lookup yields CDR1 SGHDT and CDR2 YYEEEE. This CDR3 has 15 amino acids. Trimming stripped 4 bases from V and 6 bases from J, with 20 bases between. The DNA for the CDR3 is TGTGCCAGCAGCAGATACGGGATCCCAACCCTCGAGCAGTACGTC. It is translated as CASSRYGIPTLEQYV.

The chain combines TRBV10-1 with TRBJ2-2; tentatively, D is TRBD2 (6 bases). This CDR3 has 17 residues. From germline, CDR1 is WNHNN and CDR2 SYGVQD (reference sequence). Trimming removed 3 bases at V and 5 bases at J, with 19 bases between. CDR3 residues: CASSDPPGGPGTGELFF. The CDR3 DNA follows: TGCGCCAGCAGTGATCCCCCTGGAGGGCCAGGAACCGGGGAGCTGTTTTTT.

This chain joins TRBV7-2 and TRBJ2-2, with TRBD1 matching 7 bases. Losses at the gene ends were 8 bases for V and 0 bases for J; bases not matched to a gene: 3. In germline, CDR1 is SGHTA, CDR2 FQGNSA. The CDR3 is 14 amino acids. The CDR3 loop reads CASAGTANTGELFF. The CDR3 coding sequence is TGTGCCAGCGCCGGGACAGCGAACACCGGGGAGCTGTTTTTT. Combining the CDR3 with reference TRBV7-2 and TRBJ2-2 gives the whole variable domain GAGVSQSPSNKVTEKGKDVELRCDPISGHTALYWYRQSLGQGLEFLIYFQGNSAPDKSGLPSDRFSAERTGGSVSTLTIQRTQQEDSAVYLCASAGTANTGELFFGEGSRLTVL.

This clone was picked up a small number of times. The chain couples TRBV28 to TRBJ1-2, with D perhaps matching TRBD1 (6 bases). Germline V gene data show CDR1 as MDHEN and CDR2 as SYDVKM. CDR3 length: 13 residues. With 5 bases removed from V and 4 bases from J, the gap between germline ends came to 11 bases. The CDR3 DNA follows: TGTGCCAGCAGTAGGACAGACATCTATGGCTACACCTTC. Its protein product is CASSRTDIYGYTF.

The J gene is TRBJ2-1, the V gene TRBV7-9; possible D gene TRBD1, 6 bases. This CDR3 region has 13 residues. V lost 3 bases and J 10 bases, leaving 13 bases between the germline ends. The germline CDR1 and CDR2 sequences are SEHNR and FQNEAQ (reference sequence). CDR3 residues: CASSLTGPGEQFF. CDR3 DNA sequence: TGTGCCAGCAGCTTGACAGGCCCAGGAGAGCAGTTCTTC. Full variable domain (missing parts from reference TRBV7-9 and TRBJ2-1): DTGVSQNPRHKITKRGQNVTFRCDPISEHNRLYWYRQTLGQGPEFLTYFQNEAQLEKSRLLSDRFSAERPKGSFSTLEIQRTEQGDSAMYLCASSLTGPGEQFFGPGTRLTVL.

The chain carries TRBV9 and TRBJ2-5; 10 bases match TRBD2. Germline CDR1 and CDR2: SGDLS and YYNGEE. Trimming removed 0 bases from V and 4 bases from J; junction bases left unmatched: 9. CDR3 size: 17 residues. This CDR3 is CASSVATSSGSAETQYF. In DNA form, the CDR3 reads TGTGCCAGCAGCGTAGCTACGTCTAGCGGGAGTGCAGAGACCCAGTACTTC.

This chain uses TRBV28 with TRBJ2-5, with D maybe TRBD1 (6 bases). The CDR3 is 13 amino acids. Between the trimmed V and J ends, which lost 9 bases and 5 bases, there was a span of 16 bases. In germline, CDR1 is MDHEN, CDR2 SYDVKM. The CDR3 region has the DNA TGTGCCAGTGCAAGGACAGTTTGGGAGACCCAGTACTTC. Translated: CASARTVWETQYF.